One T cell receptor (beta chain) is described in this entry. The data derive from a study of blood T cell repertoires in COVID-19. For the study at large: Collection of acute and convalescent COVID-19 samples took place in the United States, Italy and Spain. T cells, B-cell-depleted T cells, or PBMCs provided the cDNA or gDNA that served as material.

Study members were between about 18 and 95 years old and lived in over 20 US regions. Before they entered the study, exposed participants had met a COVID-19 case within 2 weeks. Clones were read by immunoSEQ multiplex PCR, and TCRdb kept only the in-frame ones, dropping some. The table includes roughly 430,000 clones, roughly 88% detected once. Trimming stripped 7 bases from V and 0 bases from J, with 6 bases between. Germline loops: CDR1 SNHLY, CDR2 FYNNEI. This CDR3 region has 12 residues. Sequences were obtained from PBMCs or T cells enriched from blood (not recorded which). This chain uses TRBV2 with TRBJ2-5, with D possibly TRBD2 on 5 matching bases. This clonotype originated in a woman between 18 and 30 years old who had been exposed to COVID-19. This CDR3 is CASKRDQETQYF. The CDR3 coding sequence is TGTGCCAGCAAGAGGGACCAAGAGACCCAGTACTTC.